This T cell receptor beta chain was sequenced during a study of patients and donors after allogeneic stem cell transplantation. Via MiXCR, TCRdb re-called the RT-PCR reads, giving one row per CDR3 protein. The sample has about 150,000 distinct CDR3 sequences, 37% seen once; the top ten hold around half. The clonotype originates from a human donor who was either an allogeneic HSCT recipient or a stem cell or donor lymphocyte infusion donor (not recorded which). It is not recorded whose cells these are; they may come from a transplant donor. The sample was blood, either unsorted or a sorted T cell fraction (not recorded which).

CDR3 in DNA: TGCAGTGCTAGAGATGTAAGGGCATTAGTAACTGAAGCTTTCTTT. Translating gives CSARDVRALVTEAFF. This chain joins TRBV20-1 and TRBJ1-1, with D uncertain. Germline values: CDR1 DFQATT, CDR2 SNEGSKA (reference sequence). The CDR3 has 15 amino acids. The V and J ends lost 0 bases and 5 bases respectively, with 16 bases between them.